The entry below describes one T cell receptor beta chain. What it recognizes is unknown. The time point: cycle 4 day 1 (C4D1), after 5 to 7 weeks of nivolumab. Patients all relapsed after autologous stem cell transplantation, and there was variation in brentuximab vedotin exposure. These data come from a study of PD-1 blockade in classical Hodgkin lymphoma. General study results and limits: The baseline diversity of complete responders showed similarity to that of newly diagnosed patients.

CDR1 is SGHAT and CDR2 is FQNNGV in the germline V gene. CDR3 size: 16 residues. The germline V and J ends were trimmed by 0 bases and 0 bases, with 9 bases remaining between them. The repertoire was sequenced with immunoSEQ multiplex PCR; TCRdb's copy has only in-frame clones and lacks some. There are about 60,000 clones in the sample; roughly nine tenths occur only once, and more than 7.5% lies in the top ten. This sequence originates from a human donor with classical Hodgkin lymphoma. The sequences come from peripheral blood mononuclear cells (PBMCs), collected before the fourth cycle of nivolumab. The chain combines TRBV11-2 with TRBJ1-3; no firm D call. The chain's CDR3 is CASSLDSAVSGNTIYF. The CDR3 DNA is TGTGCCAGCAGCTTAGATTCCGCAGTCTCTGGAAACACCATATATTTT.